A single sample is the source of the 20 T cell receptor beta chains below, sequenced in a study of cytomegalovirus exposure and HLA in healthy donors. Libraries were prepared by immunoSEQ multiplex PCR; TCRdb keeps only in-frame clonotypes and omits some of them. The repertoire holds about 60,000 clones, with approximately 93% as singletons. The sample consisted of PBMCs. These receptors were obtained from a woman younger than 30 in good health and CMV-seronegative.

CDR3 region: CASSLELAARTDTQYF. The CDR3 region has the DNA TGTGCCAGCAGCTTAGAACTAGCGGCTCGCACAGATACGCAGTATTTT. The chain joins TRBV7-6 to TRBJ2-3; TRBD2 matches 8 bases. The CDR3 covers 16 residues. Germline-derived CDR1 and CDR2 are SGHVS and FNYEAQ. After removal of 1 base from V and 1 base from J, the junction contained 4 bases not matched to a gene.

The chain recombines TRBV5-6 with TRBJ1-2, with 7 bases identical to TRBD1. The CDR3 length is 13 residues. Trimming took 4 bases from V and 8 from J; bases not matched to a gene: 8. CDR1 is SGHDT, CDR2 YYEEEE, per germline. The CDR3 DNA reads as TGTGCCAGCAGCCGCGACAGGGTTGGCGGCTACACCTTC. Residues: CASSRDRVGGYTF.

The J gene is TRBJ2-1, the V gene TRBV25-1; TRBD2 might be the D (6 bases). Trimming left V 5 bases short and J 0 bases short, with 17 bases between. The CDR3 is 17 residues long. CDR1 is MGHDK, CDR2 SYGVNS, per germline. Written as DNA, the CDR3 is TGTGCCAGCAGTCGGGTAGCGGAAAGAAGCTCCTACAATGAGCAGTTCTTC. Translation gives CASSRVAERSSYNEQFF. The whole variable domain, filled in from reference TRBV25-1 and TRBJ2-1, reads EADIYQTPRYLVIGTGKKITLECSQTMGHDKMYWYQQDPGMELHLIHYSYGVNSTEKGDLSSESTVSRIRTEHFPLTLESARPSHTSQYLCASSRVAERSSYNEQFFGPGTRLTVL.

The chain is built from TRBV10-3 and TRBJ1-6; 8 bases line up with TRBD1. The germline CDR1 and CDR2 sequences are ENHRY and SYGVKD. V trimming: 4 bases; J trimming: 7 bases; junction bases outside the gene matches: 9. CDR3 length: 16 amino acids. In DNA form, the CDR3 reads TGTGCCATCAGTGTGCGGCAGGGGGCAAGGAATTCACCCCTCCACTTT. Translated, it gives CAISVRQGARNSPLHF.

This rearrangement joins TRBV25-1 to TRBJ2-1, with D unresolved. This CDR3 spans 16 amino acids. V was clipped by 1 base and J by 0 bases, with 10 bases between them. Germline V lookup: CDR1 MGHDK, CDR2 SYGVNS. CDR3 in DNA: TGTGCCAGCAGTGAATTCGTCAAGAGCTCCTACAATGAGCAGTTCTTC. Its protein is CASSEFVKSSYNEQFF. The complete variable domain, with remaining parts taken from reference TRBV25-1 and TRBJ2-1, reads EADIYQTPRYLVIGTGKKITLECSQTMGHDKMYWYQQDPGMELHLIHYSYGVNSTEKGDLSSESTVSRIRTEHFPLTLESARPSHTSQYLCASSEFVKSSYNEQFFGPGTRLTVL.

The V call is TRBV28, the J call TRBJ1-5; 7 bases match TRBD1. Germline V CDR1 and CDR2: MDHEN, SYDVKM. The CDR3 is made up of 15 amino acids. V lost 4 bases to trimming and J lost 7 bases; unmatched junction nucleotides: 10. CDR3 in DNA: TGTGCCAGCAGTTCAGGGCAGGGGGTCCTACAGCCCCAGCATTTT. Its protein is CASSSGQGVLQPQHF.

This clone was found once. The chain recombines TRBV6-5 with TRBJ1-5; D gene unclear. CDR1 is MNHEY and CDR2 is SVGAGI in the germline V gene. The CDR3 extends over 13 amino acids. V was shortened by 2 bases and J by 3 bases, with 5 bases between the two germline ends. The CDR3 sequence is CASSYDINQPQHF. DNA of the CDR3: TGTGCCAGCAGTTACGACATCAATCAGCCCCAGCATTTT.

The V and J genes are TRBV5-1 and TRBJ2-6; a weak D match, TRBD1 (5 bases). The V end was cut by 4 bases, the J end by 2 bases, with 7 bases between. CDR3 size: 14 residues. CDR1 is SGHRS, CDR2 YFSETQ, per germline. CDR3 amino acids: CASSMGPGANVLTF. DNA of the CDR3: TGCGCCAGCAGCATGGGGCCTGGGGCCAACGTCCTGACTTTC.

This CDR3 reads CASSSRTSGTYEQYV. The CDR3 nucleotides are TGTGCCAGCAGCTCCCGGACTAGCGGGACCTACGAGCAGTACGTC. This rearrangement joins TRBV6-5 to TRBJ2-7, with 12 bases fitting TRBD2. This CDR3 is 15 amino acids long. Germline assignment: CDR1 MNHEY and CDR2 SVGAGI. Losses at the gene ends were 6 bases for V and 2 bases for J; bases not matched to a gene: 5.

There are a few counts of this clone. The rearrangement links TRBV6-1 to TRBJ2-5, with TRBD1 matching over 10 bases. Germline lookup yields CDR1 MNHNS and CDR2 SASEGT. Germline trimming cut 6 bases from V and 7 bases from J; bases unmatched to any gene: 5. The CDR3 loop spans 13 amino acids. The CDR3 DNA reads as TGTGCCAGCAGGTGGGACAGGGGATTGACCCAGTACTTC. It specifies CASRWDRGLTQYF.

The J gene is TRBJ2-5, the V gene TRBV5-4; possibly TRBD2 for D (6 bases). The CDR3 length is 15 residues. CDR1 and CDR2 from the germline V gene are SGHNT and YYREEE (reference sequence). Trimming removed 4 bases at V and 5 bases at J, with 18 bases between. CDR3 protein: CASSTPGEGIETQYF. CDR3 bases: TGTGCCAGCAGCACCCCGGGGGAAGGGATCGAGACCCAGTACTTC.

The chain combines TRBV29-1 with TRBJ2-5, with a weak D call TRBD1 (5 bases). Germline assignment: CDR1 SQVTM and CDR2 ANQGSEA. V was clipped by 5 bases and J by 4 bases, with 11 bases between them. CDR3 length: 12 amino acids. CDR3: CSVLGRGETQYF. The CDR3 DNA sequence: TGCAGCGTTTTGGGTAGGGGAGAGACCCAGTACTTC.

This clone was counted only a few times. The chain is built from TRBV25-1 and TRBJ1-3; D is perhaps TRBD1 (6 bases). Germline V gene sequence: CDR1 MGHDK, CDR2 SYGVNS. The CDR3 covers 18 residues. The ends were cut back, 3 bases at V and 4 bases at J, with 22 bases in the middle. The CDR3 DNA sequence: TGTGCCAGCAGTGACACAAACGCAGGGGAAGTTTCCGGAAACACCATATATTTT. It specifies CASSDTNAGEVSGNTIYF.

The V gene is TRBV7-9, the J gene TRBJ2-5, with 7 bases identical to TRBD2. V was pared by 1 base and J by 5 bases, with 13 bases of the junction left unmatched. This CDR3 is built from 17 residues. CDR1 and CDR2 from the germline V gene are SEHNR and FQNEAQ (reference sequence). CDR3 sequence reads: CASSLEVEAGSKETQYF. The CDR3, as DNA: TGTGCCAGCAGCTTAGAGGTTGAAGCGGGATCGAAGGAGACCCAGTACTTC.

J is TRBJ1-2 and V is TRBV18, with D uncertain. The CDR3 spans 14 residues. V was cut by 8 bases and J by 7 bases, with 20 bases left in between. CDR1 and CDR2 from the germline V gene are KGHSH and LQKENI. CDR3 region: CASTRARGPSGYTF. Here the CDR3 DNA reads TGTGCCAGCACGAGGGCCCGTGGGCCGAGTGGCTACACCTTC.

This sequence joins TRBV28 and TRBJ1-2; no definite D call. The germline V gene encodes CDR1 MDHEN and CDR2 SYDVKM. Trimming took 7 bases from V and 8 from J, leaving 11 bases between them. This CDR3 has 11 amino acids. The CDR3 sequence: CASNGVLGYTF. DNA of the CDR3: TGTGCCAGCAACGGGGTATTAGGCTACACCTTC.

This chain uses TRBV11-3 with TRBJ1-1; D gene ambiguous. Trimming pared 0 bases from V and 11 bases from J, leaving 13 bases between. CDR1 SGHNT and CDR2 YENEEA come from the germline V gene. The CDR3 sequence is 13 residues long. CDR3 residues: CASSLDSFLEAFF. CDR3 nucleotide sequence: TGTGCCAGCAGCTTAGATTCCTTCCTTGAGGCTTTCTTT.

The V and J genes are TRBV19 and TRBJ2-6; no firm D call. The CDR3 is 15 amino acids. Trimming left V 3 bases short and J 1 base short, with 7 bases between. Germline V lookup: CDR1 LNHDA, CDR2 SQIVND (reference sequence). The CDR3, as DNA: TGTGCCAGTAGTATTACCAGGTCTGGGGCCAACGTCCTGACTTTC. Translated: CASSITRSGANVLTF.

The CDR3 DNA reads TGTGCCAGTTGTGCTAGCGGGGGGGCAGAGACCCAGTACTTC. It is translated as CASCASGGAETQYF. V usage is TRBV7-2 and J usage is TRBJ2-5; 12 nucleotides line up with TRBD2. The CDR3 totals 14 residues. The V and J ends lost 9 bases and 4 bases, in that order; junction bases with no gene match: 6. Germline-derived CDR1 and CDR2 are SGHTA and FQGNSA.

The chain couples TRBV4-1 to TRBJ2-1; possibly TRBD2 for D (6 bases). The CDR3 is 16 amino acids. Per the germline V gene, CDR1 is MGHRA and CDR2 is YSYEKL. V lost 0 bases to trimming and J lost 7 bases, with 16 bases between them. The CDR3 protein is CASSQDPGGVINEQFF. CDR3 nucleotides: TGCGCCAGCAGCCAAGATCCGGGCGGGGTTATTAATGAGCAGTTCTTC.